This T cell receptor (beta chain) is from a study of regulatory T cells in long-lasting Graves disease. The germline V and J ends were trimmed by 8 bases and 7 bases, with 14 bases remaining between them. This CDR3 contains 13 residues. In germline, CDR1 is LGHDT, CDR2 YNNKEL (reference sequence). Many counts were recorded for this clonotype. The time point here: newly diagnosed GD, antithyroid drugs for less than 3 months. PBMCs provided the RNA from which the TCR library was made. CDR3 regions were amplified by Arm-PCR using iRepertoire HTBI primers to build TCR beta libraries. TCRdb re-called the multiplex PCR reads with MiXCR, one entry per CDR3 protein. This sample carries over 350,000 distinct CDR3 sequences, 14% to 15% of them seen once, and the ten largest clones take about 8.2%. The same sample was also studied in work on T cells in Graves' hyperthyroidism and ophthalmopathy.

This material consisted of peripheral blood mononuclear cells (PBMCs), taken at new diagnosis, from a patient treated with antithyroid drugs. The receptor's source is a woman in her forties with Graves disease. The chain has TRBV3-1 and TRBJ2-2; a weak D match, TRBD1 (6 bases). The CDR3 bases are TGTGCCAGCTGCAAACAGGGTGTCGGGGAGCTGTTTTTT. Its translation: CASCKQGVGELFF.